This TCR beta chain is drawn from a study of T cell responses to AZD1222 COVID-19 vaccine. As for the study in general: Some second doses came at about 4 weeks and others at about 12 weeks; these were pooled. Study-level results: With dominance at 160-218 and 743-854, vaccine-associated CD4 TCRs spanned spike. The peak T cell response came first, and repertoires were sampled only after it.

To note about this clone: Its antigen remains unidentified.

Here immunoSEQ multiplex PCR was the method, and the copy in TCRdb shows in-frame clones only, minus some. The sample consists of 150,000 to 200,000 clones, 94% of them appearing once. The clonotype comes from an adult in good health. Specimen: peripheral blood, collected on day 0 of AZD1222 vaccination.

The CDR3 sequence: CASPSSYNSPLHF. As DNA, the CDR3 is TGTGCCAGCCCTAGCTCCTATAATTCACCCCTCCACTTT. The chain combines TRBV21-1 with TRBJ1-6. TRBV21-1 is an annotated pseudogene. The length of the CDR3 is 13 residues.